Shown below are 27 T cell receptor beta chains from a single sample sequenced in a study of T cells in Graves' hyperthyroidism and ophthalmopathy. TCR beta CDR3 region amplification was performed from RNA transcripts. First-round RT-PCR targeting the TCR CDR3 was performed with the HTBI primer set. TCRdb independently ran MiXCR on the multiplex PCR reads; one entry per CDR3 protein. The sample holds roughly 500,000 distinct CDR3 sequences, about 16% seen once. What was sequenced was blood. These receptor sequences come from a woman aged 25 to 39 with Graves' ophthalmopathy.

This CDR3 is CASSVGGGSGSYEQYF. CDR3 in DNA: TGTGCCAGCAGCGTCGGGGGAGGGAGCGGATCCTACGAGCAGTACTTC. The chain carries TRBV9 and TRBJ2-7, with 7 bases aligning to TRBD2. After removal of 2 bases from V and 1 base from J, the junction contained 9 bases not matched to a gene. The germline gives CDR1 SGDLS, CDR2 YYNGEE. CDR3 length: 16 amino acids.

The V and J genes are TRBV3-2 and TRBJ1-2; the table's D call of TRBD1 was not tested on the DNA. TRBV3-2 is deemed a pseudogene. The CDR3 spans 15 residues. CDR3 residues: CASSVDRGGDYGYTF. The CDR3 nucleotides read TGTGCCAGCAGCGTAGACAGGGGAGGAGACTATGGCTACACCTTC.

The chain employs TRBV6-1 and TRBJ1-5; D is unresolved. CDR3 length: 14 residues. CDR1 is MNHNS, CDR2 SASEGT, per germline. Trimming took 3 bases from V and 4 from J, leaving 10 bases between them. The CDR3 DNA follows: TGTGCCAGCAGTGATTTTGTGGGTAATCAGCCCCAGCATTTT. Protein sequence: CASSDFVGNQPQHF.

Concerning this clonotype itself: One end of the junction does not line up with germline, which may come from a read error. The CDR3 spells CVSSLGGRLFF. In DNA, the CDR3 is TGTGTCAGCAGCTTAGGGGGAAGACTGTTTTTT. The chain combines TRBV11-1 with TRBJ1-4; D is perhaps TRBD1 (6 bases). Germline lookup yields CDR1 SGHAT and CDR2 FQDESV (reference sequence). The CDR3 extends over 11 amino acids.

This clonotype was recorded once. The rearrangement uses TRBV20-1 and TRBJ2-1; weak D call: TRBD1 (7 bases). Deletions cut 0 bases from V and 6 bases from J, with 15 bases between. The germline V gene encodes CDR1 DFQATT and CDR2 SNEGSKA (reference sequence). The CDR3 is made up of 15 amino acids. As DNA, the CDR3 is TGCAGTGCTAGAGATCAGGGGGGCGGGCGCAATGAGCAGTTCTTC. Translation gives CSARDQGGGRNEQFF.

The rearrangement links TRBV7-9 to TRBJ2-3, with D possibly matching TRBD1 (7 bases). Trimming pared 5 bases from V and 7 bases from J, leaving 19 bases between. Germline values: CDR1 SEHNR, CDR2 FQNEAQ (reference sequence). The CDR3 length is 15 residues. The DNA for the CDR3 is TGTGCCAGCAGCCCCGCCGAGCAGGGGGACTATACGCAGTATTTT. Protein: CASSPAEQGDYTQYF.

This clonotype was picked up a small number of times. The chain links TRBV6-6 to TRBJ2-1, with D perhaps being TRBD1 or TRBD2 (5 bases each). The germline V and J ends were trimmed by 1 base and 3 bases, with 16 bases remaining between them. Germline V gene lookup returns CDR1 MNHNY and CDR2 SVGAGI (reference sequence). The CDR3 totals 17 residues. The CDR3 coding sequence is TGTGCCAGCAGTTACTTATCCGGGACGGAGTACTACAATGAGCAGTTCTTC. Protein sequence: CASSYLSGTEYYNEQFF.

The chain couples TRBV9 to TRBJ2-3, with no clear D. With 3 bases removed from V and 0 bases from J, the gap between germline ends came to 14 bases. The length of the CDR3 is 16 residues. Germline values: CDR1 SGDLS, CDR2 YYNGEE. The CDR3 bases are TGTGCCAGCAGCGCAGGACGGATTTTTAGCACAGATACGCAGTATTTT. The encoded protein is CASSAGRIFSTDTQYF.

This rearrangement joins TRBV11-2 to TRBJ1-1; no clear D gene. Trimming took 4 bases from V and 10 from J, leaving 13 bases between them. The CDR3 runs to 12 residues. The germline gives CDR1 SGHAT, CDR2 FQNNGV. CDR3 DNA sequence: TGTGCCAGCAGCTCCTGGACCCCTCGAGCTTTCTTT. As protein: CASSSWTPRAFF. The variable domain in full, with the rest retrieved from reference TRBV11-2 and TRBJ1-1, is EAGVAQSPRYKIIEKRQSVAFWCNPISGHATLYWYQQILGQGPKLLIQFQNNGVVDDSQLPKDRFSAERLKGVDSTLKIQPAKLEDSAVYLCASSSWTPRAFFGQGTRLTVV.

In this sample, this clonotype turned up many times. V and J are TRBV12-3 or TRBV12-4 and TRBJ1-1; 9 bases fit TRBD1. The CDR3 loop spans 16 amino acids. V gave up 1 base and J gave up 4 bases; unmatched junction bases: 7. The CDR3 here is CASSLGQGVSVTEAFF. The CDR3 DNA sequence: TGTGCCAGCAGTTTAGGACAGGGGGTTTCAGTCACTGAAGCTTTCTTT.

In this sample, this clonotype turned up a few times. The chain has TRBV11-2 and TRBJ1-4, with TRBD1 as a possible D gene (5 bases). This CDR3 has 15 residues. CDR1 is SGHAT and CDR2 is FQNNGV in the germline V gene. Trimming stripped 7 bases from V and 5 bases from J, with 17 bases between. CDR3 residues: CASIPGTAPNEKLFF. In nucleotides, the CDR3 is TGTGCCAGCATTCCGGGGACGGCCCCAAATGAAAAACTGTTTTTT. The full variable domain, in which reference TRBV11-2 and TRBJ1-4 provide the parts outside the CDR3, is EAGVAQSPRYKIIEKRQSVAFWCNPISGHATLYWYQQILGQGPKLLIQFQNNGVVDDSQLPKDRFSAERLKGVDSTLKIQPAKLEDSAVYLCASIPGTAPNEKLFFGSGTQLSVL.

This clonotype occurred many times. The chain links TRBV5-1 to TRBJ2-2; D is ambiguous. The ends were cut back, 6 bases at V and 4 bases at J, with 16 bases in the middle. The CDR3 totals 15 residues. In germline, CDR1 is SGHRS, CDR2 YFSETQ. The CDR3 DNA reads TGCGCCAGCACCCCCGGGCAGGTCATCACCGGGGAGCTGTTTTTT. It specifies CASTPGQVITGELFF.

This clonotype was recorded a few times. The rearrangement links TRBV28 to TRBJ1-4; the D is unclear. The CDR3 spans 15 residues. The germline V gene encodes CDR1 MDHEN and CDR2 SYDVKM. V was clipped by 4 bases and J by 8 bases, with 17 bases between them. The CDR3: CASSSNDLFWEKLFF. Written as DNA, the CDR3 is TGTGCCAGCAGTTCGAATGACTTGTTTTGGGAAAAACTGTTTTTT.

This clonotype has a handful of counts. The chain uses TRBV20-1 and TRBJ2-5; TRBD1 matches 7 bases. CDR1 and CDR2 (germline): DFQATT, SNEGSKA (reference sequence). J lost 5 bases, V lost 5 bases, and 17 bases had no gene match. There are 16 residues in the CDR3. The CDR3 spells CSALDRDRRAQETQYF. The CDR3 region has the DNA TGCAGTGCTCTAGACAGGGACCGACGCGCCCAGGAGACCCAGTACTTC.

This clonotype showed up many times. This chain uses TRBV20-1 with TRBJ2-3, with 7 bases lining up with TRBD1. Germline lookup yields CDR1 DFQATT and CDR2 SNEGSKA (reference sequence). The CDR3 is 13 amino acids. This CDR3 is CGIQGLGTDTQYF. In nucleotides, the CDR3 is TGCGGAATACAGGGGTTGGGCACAGATACGCAGTATTTT.

This clonotype appeared many times. The gene calls are TRBV2 and TRBJ2-2; 8 bases are shared with TRBD2. This CDR3 contains 15 residues. Germline values: CDR1 SNHLY, CDR2 FYNNEI. The trim removed 4 bases at V and 1 base at J, leaving 2 bases unmatched. CDR3 nucleotide sequence: TGTGCCAGCAGTGTAGCGGGACAGAACACCGGGGAGCTGTTTTTT. This codes for CASSVAGQNTGELFF.

This clonotype was observed at least ten times. The chain has TRBV20-1 and TRBJ2-7; 9 nucleotides agree with TRBD2. Germline CDR1 is DFQATT and CDR2 is SNEGSKA (reference sequence). The CDR3 has 14 residues. CDR3 residues: CTAPKPGLAYEQYF. The CDR3 DNA reads as TGCACCGCTCCCAAGCCGGGACTAGCATACGAGCAGTACTTC.

The chain combines TRBV25-1 with TRBJ2-7, with TRBD2 matching 7 bases. Germline assignment: CDR1 MGHDK and CDR2 SYGVNS. The CDR3 length is 14 residues. V dropped 3 bases and J dropped 2; count of bases not matched to a gene: 4. CDR3 bases: TGTGCCAGCAGTGAGGCTAGCGGTCCCTACGAGCAGTACTTC. Translating it yields CASSEASGPYEQYF.

At least ten counts were recorded for this clonotype. The chain links TRBV2 to TRBJ1-1, with a possible D match to TRBD1 (5 bases). The CDR3 extends over 14 amino acids. Per germline, CDR1 SNHLY and CDR2 FYNNEI. Trimming pared 3 bases from V and 4 bases from J, leaving 12 bases between. The CDR3 DNA reads as TGTGCCAGCAGTGAGACGGGGGGAAGCACTGAAGCTTTCTTT. This encodes CASSETGGSTEAFF.

The sample holds many counts of this clonotype. The CDR3 DNA reads TGTGCCAGCAGCTTCGGCAGAGGATGGACTGAAGCTTTCTTT. The encoded protein is CASSFGRGWTEAFF. The chain employs TRBV7-2 and TRBJ1-1; D gene unclear. The germline gives CDR1 SGHTA, CDR2 FQGNSA. Trimming stripped 3 bases from V and 5 bases from J, with 13 bases between. The CDR3 is 14 amino acids. Based on the CDR3 plus reference TRBV7-2 and TRBJ1-1, the full variable domain is GAGVSQSPSNKVTEKGKDVELRCDPISGHTALYWYRQSLGQGLEFLIYFQGNSAPDKSGLPSDRFSAERTGGSVSTLTIQRTQQEDSAVYLCASSFGRGWTEAFFGQGTRLTVV.

This clonotype showed up just a few times. Mismatch with germline at one junction end may stem from a read error. V is TRBV20-1 and J is TRBJ1-1, with 7 bases matching TRBD1. CDR1 DFQATT and CDR2 SNEGSKA come from the germline V gene (reference sequence). There are 14 residues in the CDR3. The CDR3 spells CSAGEQGSGTEAFF. CDR3 sequence (DNA): TGCAGTGCTGGAGAACAGGGGAGTGGCACTGAAGCTTTCTTT.

This clonotype showed up just a few times. This chain connects TRBV9 to TRBJ1-3, with TRBD1 matching over 8 bases. The germline CDR1 and CDR2 sequences are SGDLS and YYNGEE. This CDR3 is 17 amino acids long. V trimming: 4 bases; J trimming: 2 bases; junction bases outside the gene matches: 11. CDR3 DNA: TGTGCCAGCAGCCTCGGGACAGGACCAGAACCTGGAAACACCATATATTTT. It translates to CASSLGTGPEPGNTIYF.

The CDR3 DNA reads TGTGCCAGCAGCGTAGTCGCCGGGGAAGGTTCCTATAATTCACCCCTCCACTTT. Protein: CASSVVAGEGSYNSPLHF. The V and J genes are TRBV9 and TRBJ1-6; D is unclear. The V gene lost 0 bases and the J gene lost 1 base, with 14 bases spanning the gap. CDR3 length: 18 amino acids. Germline V gene lookup returns CDR1 SGDLS and CDR2 YYNGEE.

In its sample, this clonotype was seen many times. V is TRBV27 and J is TRBJ1-2; TRBD1 agrees at 12 bases. The ends lost 3 bases at V and 9 bases at J; junction bases unmatched: 8. CDR1 and CDR2 from the germline V gene are MNHEY and SMNVEV (reference sequence). CDR3 size: 15 residues. The CDR3 sequence: CASSLEGQGAWSYTF. The CDR3 DNA reads TGTGCCAGCAGTTTGGAGGGACAGGGGGCCTGGAGCTACACCTTC.

This clonotype came up a few times. The gene calls are TRBV4-3 and TRBJ1-2; D may be TRBD1 (6 bases). Trimming took off 2 bases at V and 7 bases at J, with 11 bases between the two ends. The CDR3 is 13 amino acids. Germline V gene sequence: CDR1 LGHNA, CDR2 YSLEER. Here the CDR3 DNA reads TGCGCCAGCAGCCAATCCCAGGGGACTGGCTACACCTTC. Protein sequence: CASSQSQGTGYTF.

The table lists this clonotype with many counts. The rearrangement links TRBV2 to TRBJ1-1, with D maybe TRBD1 (5 bases). The CDR3 extends over 17 amino acids. With 0 bases removed from V and 5 bases from J, the gap between germline ends came to 19 bases. Germline V lookup: CDR1 SNHLY, CDR2 FYNNEI. CDR3 in DNA: TGTGCCAGCAGTGAAGCAAACTTGTTCTCGACAGTTACTGAAGCTTTCTTT. The encoded protein is CASSEANLFSTVTEAFF.

This clonotype was detected only a few times. The chain is built from TRBV7-8 and TRBJ1-2; tentative D call: TRBD1 (5 bases). V lost 1 base and J lost 8, with 14 bases in between. This CDR3 region has 14 residues. Looked up from germline, CDR1 is SGHVS and CDR2 is FQNEAQ. As DNA, the CDR3 is TGTGCCAGCAGCTTAGAGGGGAGGGGTCGCGGCTACACCTTC. Protein product: CASSLEGRGRGYTF.